A single sample gave rise to the 2 T cell receptor beta chains below, sequenced in a study of blood T cells in healthy people across ages. Through a sample-barcoded 5' primer and a J-beta primer mix, a second PCR was run for about 6 to 11 cycles. TCRdb redid the calling of the 5' RACE reads with MiXCR, one entry per CDR3 protein. The sample carries over 1,500,000 distinct CDR3 sequences, 35% to 50% recorded once. The specimen sequenced was blood. The receptors shown here come from a human donor in good health.

The chain joins TRBV7-2 to TRBJ1-2; TRBD1 agrees at 10 bases. From germline, CDR1 is SGHTA and CDR2 FQGNSA. V trimming: 4 bases; J trimming: 3 bases; junction bases outside the gene matches: 8. This CDR3 contains 16 residues. CDR3 sequence reads: CASSYRGTGVDYGYTF. The CDR3 DNA follows: TGTGCCAGCAGCTATCGAGGGACAGGGGTTGACTATGGCTACACCTTC.

A few counts support this clonotype. The V gene is TRBV28, the J gene TRBJ1-5; D ambiguous. The length of the CDR3 is 15 residues. Trimming removed 2 bases from V and 2 bases from J, with 10 bases in between. Germline CDR1 MDHEN, CDR2 SYDVKM. CDR3 nucleotide sequence: TGTGCCAGCAGTTTAAGTGAGGCGGGCAATCAGCCCCAGCATTTT. Encoded protein: CASSLSEAGNQPQHF.